A selection of T cell receptor beta chains follows, all from one sample in a study of TIL therapy for anti-PD-1-resistant metastatic lung cancer. Produced via immunoSEQ multiplex PCR; TCRdb's table is partial and in-frame only. The data show 60,000 or so clones, about two thirds seen once. This specimen consisted of blood, obtained at baseline. Receptors were obtained from a person between 30 and 80 years old with non-small cell lung cancer. The CDR3 runs from the conserved cysteine through the conserved F or W. The D gene is left open where the match is weak. Clone size is not always given. Where it is, it says once, few, many or a class for expanded clones.

V gene,CDR3 length,D gene,J gene,clone size,CDR3 DNA,CDR3 protein
TRBV19,14,.,TRBJ1-5,few,TGTGCCAGTAGTATTCTGTCGGTGGAACAGCCCCAGCATTTT,CASSILSVEQPQHF
TRBV28,16,TRBD1,TRBJ1-2,.,TGTGCCAGCAGTTCCTCCCTCACAGGGGGGTTGGATGGCTACACCTTC,CASSSSLTGGLDGYTF
TRBV5-4,12,.,TRBJ2-7,once,TGTGCCAGCAGCCGGGACATCCACGAGCAGTACTTC,CASSRDIHEQYF
TRBV7-9,17,.,TRBJ2-5,.,TGTGCCAGCAGCCCGTCCACTGGGGGACCCAACCAAGAGACCCAGTACTTC,CASSPSTGGPNQETQYF
TRBV5-1,14,TRBD2,TRBJ2-2,few,TGCGCCAGCAGCTTGTGGGAGGGGACCGGGGAGCTGTTTTTT,CASSLWEGTGELFF
TRBV10-3,16,TRBD1,TRBJ2-5,.,TGTGCCATCAGTGTTTCCCCGGGACAGGGTGAAGAGACCCAGTACTTC,CAISVSPGQGEETQYF
TRBV2,15,.,TRBJ2-7,once,TGTGCCAGCAGTGAAAGGGGGGAAAGCTCCTACGAGCAGTACTTC,CASSERGESSYEQYF
TRBV6-5,13,.,TRBJ2-1,.,TGTGCCAGCAGACCTGGACGTTACAATGAGCAGTTCTTC,CASRPGRYNEQFF
TRBV5-4,15,.,TRBJ2-1,.,TGTGCCAGCAGCTTGGGATTCGGGTTCTACAATGAGCAGTTCTTC,CASSLGFGFYNEQFF
TRBV5-4,16,TRBD2,TRBJ2-1,.,TGTGCCAGCAGTCTTTTTCTAGCGGGAGGTTACAATGAGCAGTTCTTC,CASSLFLAGGYNEQFF
TRBV7-9,14,.,TRBJ1-1,.,TGTGCCAGCAGCTCTCAACAAGCTAACACTGAAGCTTTCTTT,CASSSQQANTEAFF
TRBV5-6,12,.,TRBJ1-1,few,TGTGCCAGCAGCTTTGCGGACACTGAAGCTTTCTTT,CASSFADTEAFF
TRBV7-8,19,TRBD2,TRBJ2-7,.,TGTGCCAGCAGCTTAACCCGACTAGCGGGAGGGCCTAGAATTTACGAGCAGTACTTC,CASSLTRLAGGPRIYEQYF
TRBV27,14,TRBD2,TRBJ2-3,once,TGTGCCAGCAGTTTCGGCGGGGGACTGGATACGCAGTATTTT,CASSFGGGLDTQYF
TRBV7-9,12,.,TRBJ1-1,.,TGTGCCAGCAGCGATACCCGGGGTGAAGCTTTCTTT,CASSDTRGEAFF
TRBV5-1,17,TRBD2,TRBJ2-1,.,TGCGCCAGCAGCTTGGGGGGCTGGACTAGCGGGAGAGGTGAGCAGTTCTTC,CASSLGGWTSGRGEQFF
TRBV2,17,TRBD2,TRBJ2-6,.,TGTGCCACCGCCGGGGGGAACGCCATCTCTGGGGCCAACGTCCTGACTTTC,CATAGGNAISGANVLTF
TRBV9,13,TRBD2,TRBJ2-2,.,TGTGCCGGGGGGGACCCGAACACCGGGGAGCTGTTTTTT,CAGGDPNTGELFF
TRBV29-1,12,TRBD1,TRBJ2-5,.,TGCAGCGTTGATTTACAGGGGGAGACCCAGTACTTC,CSVDLQGETQYF
TRBV30,12,.,TRBJ2-5,.,TGTGCCTTTGGGAAAAACCAAGAGACCCAGTACTTC,CAFGKNQETQYF
TRBV2,12,.,TRBJ2-5,few,TGTGCCAGCAGTGCCTACGAGGAGACCCAGTACTTC,CASSAYEETQYF
TRBV7-6,17,.,TRBJ2-1,few,TGTGCCAGCAGCGGAAGGTGGGCGGGGTCCCTCTCCAATGAGCAGTTCTTC,CASSGRWAGSLSNEQFF
TRBV5-1,12,.,TRBJ2-7,.,TGCGCCAGCAGCCCGGACAACTACGAGCAGTACTTC,CASSPDNYEQYF
TRBV5-1,14,TRBD1,TRBJ1-1,.,TGCGCCAGCAGCGAGGACAGGGCACACGCTGAAGCTTTCTTT,CASSEDRAHAEAFF
TRBV11-2,14,.,TRBJ1-1,.,TGTGCCAGCAGCCCTGCCGGCGGGGGCACTGAAGCTTTCTTT,CASSPAGGGTEAFF
TRBV27,13,TRBD1,TRBJ1-2,few,TGTGCCAGCAGTCGGACAGGGAACTATGGCTACACCTTC,CASSRTGNYGYTF
TRBV5-1,16,.,TRBJ2-6,.,TGCGCCAGCAGCTTACCCGGGTTTTCTGGGGCCAACGTCCTGACTTTC,CASSLPGFSGANVLTF
TRBV5-6,15,.,TRBJ2-5,.,TGTGCCAGCAGCTCGCCGGGCCTGGGAACAGAGACCCAGTACTTC,CASSSPGLGTETQYF
TRBV2,16,TRBD2,TRBJ2-2,.,TGTGCCAGCAGTGAAGCCAGCGGGGGAGCCGGAGGGGAGCTGTTTTTT,CASSEASGGAGGELFF
TRBV2,14,.,TRBJ2-2,.,TGTGCCACTGACGACAGGACGAACACCGGGGAGCTGTTTTTT,CATDDRTNTGELFF
TRBV30,14,TRBD1,TRBJ2-7,.,TGTGCCTGGAATCGGGACAGCAGCTCCTACGAGCAGTACTTC,CAWNRDSSSYEQYF
TRBV10-2,15,TRBD1,TRBJ1-1,.,TGCGCCAGCAGTGATACTAGGGGACAGGACACTGAAGCTTTCTTT,CASSDTRGQDTEAFF
TRBV10-3,13,.,TRBJ2-5,.,TGTGCCATCAGTGAATGGGGTAAAGAGACCCAGTACTTC,CAISEWGKETQYF
TRBV2,15,.,TRBJ1-1,.,TGTGCCAGCAGTGAAGCCCGAACCCCCCTGACTGAAGCTTTCTTT,CASSEARTPLTEAFF
TRBV5-1,14,.,TRBJ2-1,.,TGCGCCAGCAGCCTGTGGAAACGGACGAATGAGCAGTTCTTC,CASSLWKRTNEQFF
TRBV6-1,15,.,TRBJ2-3,.,TGTGCCAGCAGTGCAGGGATGGGAAACACAGATACGCAGTATTTT,CASSAGMGNTDTQYF
TRBV4-2,17,.,TRBJ2-7,.,TGTGCCAGCAGCCAAGTGTACAGTAGGGACTTTACCTACGAGCAGTACTTC,CASSQVYSRDFTYEQYF
TRBV27,17,.,TRBJ2-2,.,TGTGCCAGCACCTTACTTGGGTCCGGAGGCAACACCGGGGAGCTGTTTTTT,CASTLLGSGGNTGELFF
TRBV29-1,13,TRBD1,TRBJ1-1,.,TGCAGCGTTGCGACAGGGAGGAACACTGAAGCTTTCTTT,CSVATGRNTEAFF
TRBV18,15,.,TRBJ1-1,.,TGTGCCAGCTCAGCATCCGACAGAGTTAACACTGAAGCTTTCTTT,CASSASDRVNTEAFF
TRBV6-5,15,.,TRBJ2-1,.,TGTGCCAGCAGTTACGCAGGGGCGGTCTACAATGAGCAGTTCTTC,CASSYAGAVYNEQFF
TRBV6-6,13,.,TRBJ2-7,.,TGTGCCAGCAGTGCGGCGGGGATTTACGAGCAGTACTTC,CASSAAGIYEQYF
TRBV5-6,16,.,TRBJ2-1,once,TGTGCCAGCAGCTACTCAGGGTTGGGAGGTCTGGGTGAGCAGTTCTTC,CASSYSGLGGLGEQFF
TRBV4-1,13,.,TRBJ2-3,.,TGCGCCAGCGGTTCCCGGGAGAGGGATACGCAGTATTTT,CASGSRERDTQYF
TRBV30,15,.,TRBJ1-4,.,TGTGCCTGGACGGATACAGGAGCAACTAATGAAAAACTGTTTTTT,CAWTDTGATNEKLFF
TRBV7-8,12,.,TRBJ1-5,.,TGTGCCAGCAGCCCTAGCAATCAGCCCCAGCATTTT,CASSPSNQPQHF
TRBV29-1,14,TRBD1,TRBJ1-4,.,TGCAGCGTGGGACAGGGTAGGGCTAATGAAAAACTGTTTTTT,CSVGQGRANEKLFF
TRBV11-3,18,TRBD1,TRBJ1-3,.,TGTGCCAGCAGCGCTCGGACAGGTCCTACACGCTCTGGAAACACCATATATTTT,CASSARTGPTRSGNTIYF
TRBV18,14,.,TRBJ1-1,.,TGTGCCAGCTCACCGGGACACCAGAACACTGAAGCTTTCTTT,CASSPGHQNTEAFF
TRBV7-9,14,.,TRBJ1-6,once,TGTGCCAGCAGCTTAGGAGAAGAGGATTCACCCCTCCACTTT,CASSLGEEDSPLHF
TRBV5-5,15,TRBD1,TRBJ2-1,.,TGTGCCAGCAGCTCCCCCCCCACAGGGGTTAATGAGCAGTTCTTC,CASSSPPTGVNEQFF
TRBV4-2,14,.,TRBJ2-2,.,TGTGCCAGCAGAGACACGGGCGGCACCGGGGAGCTGTTTTTT,CASRDTGGTGELFF
TRBV6-4,23,TRBD2,TRBJ2-7,once,TGTGCCAGCAGTGACTCGAATCTAGCGGGAGGTTGGCCCACCTCTACCACCTCCTACGAGCAGTACTTC,CASSDSNLAGGWPTSTTSYEQYF
TRBV6-6,12,.,TRBJ1-2,few,TGTGCCAGCAGTTATGGGGGGAATGGCTACACCTTC,CASSYGGNGYTF
TRBV30,13,TRBD1,TRBJ2-7,once,TGTGCCTGTAACCGGGACAGAGTCTACGAGCAGTACTTC,CACNRDRVYEQYF